Listed below are T cell receptor beta chains from one sample, sequenced in a study of T cells in Graves' hyperthyroidism and ophthalmopathy. TCRdb redid the calling of the multiplex PCR reads with MiXCR, one entry per CDR3 protein. The sample contains about 640,000 distinct CDR3 sequences, around 21% of which appear only once. The sample consisted of blood. These receptors were collected from a man aged 25 to 45 with Graves' ophthalmopathy. CDR3s include the opening cysteine and the closing phenylalanine or tryptophan. A D gene is named only where the DNA matches it firmly. Clone size, where shown, is once, few, many, or a class for clones that have expanded.

D gene	J gene	V gene	clone size	CDR3 protein	CDR3 DNA
TRBD2	TRBJ2-1	TRBV24-1	many	CATSDLGLAGYNEQFF	TGTGCCACCAGTGACCTGGGACTAGCGGGATACAATGAGCAGTTCTTC
TRBD2	TRBJ2-3	TRBV20-1	few	CSARDRTSGLSTDTQYF	TGCAGTGCTAGAGATCGGACTAGCGGGTTAAGCACAGATACGCAGTATTTT
.	TRBJ2-7	TRBV4-1	.	CASSQPLKATLLEQYF	TGCGCCAGCAGCCAACCATTGAAGGCGACCCTCCTGGAGCAGTACTTC
.	TRBJ1-1	TRBV6-1	many	CASENWQGPEAFF	TGTGCCAGCGAAAACTGGCAGGGCCCTGAAGCTTTCTTT
TRBD2	TRBJ2-5	TRBV14	.	CASSQESGRLETQYF	TGCGCCAGCAGCCAAGAGAGCGGGAGGTTGGAGACCCAGTACTTC
.	TRBJ1-2	TRBV27	.	CASSPRRGWGYTF	TGTGCCAGCAGTCCCCGGAGGGGCTGGGGCTACACCTTC
TRBD1	TRBJ1-4	TRBV14	many	CASSRPGQGSEKLFF	TGTGCCAGCAGCCGCCCGGGACAGGGCTCTGAAAAACTGTTTTTT
.	TRBJ2-6	TRBV5-1	.	CASSQPGPYSGANVLTF	TGCGCCAGCAGCCAACCCGGGCCTTACTCTGGGGCCAACGTCCTGACTTTC
TRBD2	TRBJ2-7	TRBV27	.	CASSLSGSSAYEQYF	TGTGCCAGCAGCCTGAGCGGGAGCTCCGCTTACGAGCAGTACTTC
.	TRBJ2-7	TRBV4-1	.	CASSRTPGYEQYF	TGCGCCAGCAGCCGGACGCCGGGCTACGAGCAGTACTTC
.	TRBJ2-1	TRBV20-1	many	CSASRGAYNEQFF	TGCAGTGCTAGTAGGGGCGCCTACAATGAGCAGTTCTTC
.	TRBJ2-5	TRBV6-1	few	CASTVGQLQETQYF	TGTGCCAGCACGGTAGGACAACTACAAGAGACCCAGTACTTC
.	TRBJ1-1	TRBV30	many	CAWRDQVNTEAFF	TGTGCCTGGAGGGACCAGGTGAACACTGAAGCTTTCTTT
.	TRBJ1-1	TRBV9	.	CASSVGNPNTEAFF	TGTGCCAGCAGCGTAGGGAATCCGAACACTGAAGCTTTCTTT
TRBD1	TRBJ2-2	TRBV5-6	.	CASSLRDRERNGELFF	TGTGCCAGCAGCCTCAGGGACAGGGAAAGAAACGGGGAGCTGTTTTTT
TRBD1	TRBJ1-4	TRBV7-8	many	CASSFRGSEKLFF	TGTGCCAGCAGCTTCAGGGGGAGTGAAAAACTGTTTTTT
.	TRBJ1-1	TRBV10-1	.	CASSDGEKTEAFF	TGCGCCAGCAGTGACGGGGAAAAGACTGAAGCTTTCTTT